The rows below give T cell receptor beta chains drawn from one sample of a study of blood T cell repertoires in COVID-19. Repertoires were generated with immunoSEQ multiplex PCR, while TCRdb's copy carries only in-frame clones and drops some. The table records 150,000 to 200,000 clones, more than 75% of them present only once. Specimen: peripheral blood. The receptors shown here come from a woman aged 70-85 years with acute or convalescent COVID-19. CDR3s include the opening cysteine and the closing phenylalanine or tryptophan. D genes are given only for firm matches. Some rows mark clone size as missing; the rest say once, few, many or name a class of expanded clone.

d_gene	v_gene	len	abundance	j_gene	CDR3nt	CDR3aa
TRBD1	TRBV19	14	NA	TRBJ1-4	TGTGCCAGTAATCGAGACAGGGTGAGCGAAAAACTGTTTTTT	CASNRDRVSEKLFF
NA	TRBV7-9	17	NA	TRBJ1-1	TGTGCCAGCAGCTTAGGGGCAACGTGGGGGGATGGGACTGAAGCTTTCTTT	CASSLGATWGDGTEAFF
NA	TRBV7-2	14	NA	TRBJ2-1	TGTGCCAGCAGCTTAGGTCGGGAATACAATGAGCAGTTCTTC	CASSLGREYNEQFF
TRBD2	TRBV27	15	once	TRBJ2-3	TGTGCCAGCAGCTTACTAGCGGGTAGCACAGATACGCAGTATTTT	CASSLLAGSTDTQYF
NA	TRBV7-8	15	NA	TRBJ1-3	TGTGCCAGCAGCTTAACGGCTAGTTCTGGAAACACCATATATTTT	CASSLTASSGNTIYF
NA	TRBV27	13	NA	TRBJ1-2	TGTGCCAGCAGTTCGTTATCGAGCGGTGGCTACACCTTC	CASSSLSSGGYTF
TRBD1	TRBV28	14	NA	TRBJ1-2	TGTGCCAGCAGGGGACAGGGTGGGTTCTGGGGCTACACCTTC	CASRGQGGFWGYTF
NA	TRBV30	15	NA	TRBJ2-6	TGTGCCTGGGCGTTAGGGGACTCTGGGGCCAACGTCCTGACTTTC	CAWALGDSGANVLTF
TRBD1	TRBV7-2	17	NA	TRBJ1-3	TGTGCCAGCAGCTTAGTAGGACAGGGACACGCTGGAAACACCATATATTTT	CASSLVGQGHAGNTIYF
NA	TRBV28	12	NA	TRBJ2-7	TGTGCCAGCAGTTGGAGTGGTAACGAGCAGTACTTC	CASSWSGNEQYF
NA	TRBV7-8	15	few	TRBJ2-1	TGTGCCAGCAGCCCTCGGGAAATGCCCTACAATGAGCAGTTCTTC	CASSPREMPYNEQFF
NA	TRBV27	12	once	TRBJ2-5	TGTGCCAGCAGGCGGGGCCAAGAGACCCAGTACTTC	CASRRGQETQYF
TRBD1	TRBV6-5	15	NA	TRBJ1-4	TGTGCCAGCACCTTACAGGGGGCAGGTAATGAAAAACTGTTTTTT	CASTLQGAGNEKLFF
TRBD1	TRBV7-8	15	NA	TRBJ2-1	TGTGCCAGCAGCCAACGACAGGGCCCTTCCAATGAGCAGTTCTTC	CASSQRQGPSNEQFF
TRBD1	TRBV24-1	13	NA	TRBJ1-4	TGTGCCACCCAACAGGGGGATAATGAAAAACTGTTTTTT	CATQQGDNEKLFF
TRBD1	TRBV27	16	NA	TRBJ2-3	TGTGCCAGCAGTCAGGGACAGGGGGCTGGGACAGATACGCAGTATTTT	CASSQGQGAGTDTQYF
NA	TRBV30	14	NA	TRBJ1-6	TGTGCCTGGACCCAAGGGGCCGATAATTCACCCCTCCACTTT	CAWTQGADNSPLHF
NA	TRBV15	17	NA	TRBJ1-5	TGTGCCACCAGCAGATTCGGCAGGCGCGATAGCAATCAGCCCCAGCATTTT	CATSRFGRRDSNQPQHF
NA	TRBV28	16	NA	TRBJ1-2	TGTGCCAGCAGTTTATGGCAGAAGATCGAGGTGAATGGCTACACCTTC	CASSLWQKIEVNGYTF
NA	TRBV3-1/TRBV3-2	16	NA	TRBJ1-6	TGTGCCAGCAGCCAAGTGGCGGACAGCTATAATTCACCCCTCCACTTT	CASSQVADSYNSPLHF
TRBD1	TRBV15	15	NA	TRBJ2-3	TGTGCCACCAGCAGGGACAGGCGGAGCACAGATACGCAGTATTTT	CATSRDRRSTDTQYF
NA	TRBV2	13	NA	TRBJ2-7	TGTGCCAGCAGTCAGACAGGTACCTACGAGCAGTACTTC	CASSQTGTYEQYF
TRBD1	TRBV5-4	16	NA	TRBJ2-7	TGTGCCAGCAGCCCTAAACCCGGGACAGGGACCTACGAGCAGTACTTC	CASSPKPGTGTYEQYF
TRBD1	TRBV4-2	16	NA	TRBJ1-1	TGTGCCAGCAGCCATGCGACAGGGGTCCCTGGGACTGAAGCTTTCTTT	CASSHATGVPGTEAFF
TRBD1	TRBV27	15	NA	TRBJ1-4	TGTGCCAGCAGTACTCGGACAGGGACTAATGAAAAACTGTTTTTT	CASSTRTGTNEKLFF
NA	TRBV2	15	NA	TRBJ2-2	TGTGCCAGCACCCCCATCGGTATAGACACCGGGGAGCTGTTTTTT	CASTPIGIDTGELFF
TRBD2	TRBV6-5	12	NA	TRBJ2-4	TGTGCCAGCAGTTACTCCGGGGGGGTTCACTACTTC	CASSYSGGVHYF
NA	TRBV10-1	15	NA	TRBJ1-6	TGCGCCAGCAGTGACATGACAGTAGGTAATTCACCCCTCCACTTT	CASSDMTVGNSPLHF
TRBD1	TRBV25-1	17	NA	TRBJ2-7	TGTGCCAGCAGCCACACCCCCAGACAGGGGGGCACCTACGAGCAGTACTTC	CASSHTPRQGGTYEQYF
TRBD1	TRBV7-2	14	NA	TRBJ2-5	TGTGCCAGCAGCTTGGACAGGGTAGTAGAGACCCAGTACTTC	CASSLDRVVETQYF
NA	TRBV6-5	14	NA	TRBJ1-2	TGTGCCAGCAGTTACCACAGGCCTAACTATGGCTACACCTTC	CASSYHRPNYGYTF
TRBD1	TRBV7-9	16	NA	TRBJ1-1	TGTGCCAGCAGCACAGACAGGGGGCAAATGAACACTGAAGCTTTCTTT	CASSTDRGQMNTEAFF
TRBD1	TRBV5-5	17	NA	TRBJ2-1	TGTGCCAGCAGCCAACAAACAGGGGTCAGCTCCTACAATGAGCAGTTCTTC	CASSQQTGVSSYNEQFF
NA	TRBV4-3	14	NA	TRBJ1-2	TGCGCCAGCAGCCCAGGTATTCATAGCTATGGCTACACCTTC	CASSPGIHSYGYTF
NA	TRBV4-3	17	NA	TRBJ2-2	TGCGCCAGCAGCCAAGAAGCGGGCTTCGCGAACACCGGGGAGCTGTTTTTT	CASSQEAGFANTGELFF
NA	TRBV5-1	15	NA	TRBJ1-5	TGCGCCAGCAGCTTGTGGGCAGGGTGGGATCAGCCCCAGCATTTT	CASSLWAGWDQPQHF
NA	TRBV6-2/TRBV6-3	13	NA	TRBJ1-5	TGTGCCAGCAGTTACTGGGGGGATCAGCCCCAGCATTTT	CASSYWGDQPQHF
NA	TRBV21-1	16	NA	TRBJ1-4	TGTGCCAGCATGCCTTTGACAGGGGATGGTATGGAAAAACTGTTTTTT	CASMPLTGDGMEKLFF
NA	TRBV5-1	15	NA	TRBJ2-7	TGCGCCAGCAGCTTGAATAGCGGACCCTCCTACGAGCAGTACTTC	CASSLNSGPSYEQYF
NA	TRBV7-5	16	NA	TRBJ1-1	TGTGCCAGAAGCTTGGGAGGAACGGATCAGAACACTGAAGCTTTCTTT	CARSLGGTDQNTEAFF
NA	TRBV5-1	16	NA	TRBJ1-1	TGCGCCAGCAGCTTGGGTCTGGGTAGCATGAACACTGAAGCTTTCTTT	CASSLGLGSMNTEAFF